This T cell receptor beta chain originates from a study of blood T cell repertoires in COVID-19. This CDR3 contains 15 residues. Assay used: immunoSEQ multiplex PCR; TCRdb lists only in-frame clones, some missing. The sample lists a few hundred thousand clones, around 85% occurring once. Two negative PCRs, clearance, or symptom resolution characterized the recovered Cohort 3 donors. The genes are TRBV21-1 and TRBJ2-7; TRBD2, as called in the table, went unchecked against the DNA. TRBV21-1 is designated a pseudogene. The sequence was obtained from a man aged 25-40 years who had recovered from COVID-19. Sequencing was performed on PBMCs or T cells enriched from blood (not recorded which). The CDR3 sequence is CASSPWGDVDCEQYF. In nucleotides, the CDR3 is TGTGCCAGCAGCCCCTGGGGGGACGTGGATTGCGAGCAGTACTTC.